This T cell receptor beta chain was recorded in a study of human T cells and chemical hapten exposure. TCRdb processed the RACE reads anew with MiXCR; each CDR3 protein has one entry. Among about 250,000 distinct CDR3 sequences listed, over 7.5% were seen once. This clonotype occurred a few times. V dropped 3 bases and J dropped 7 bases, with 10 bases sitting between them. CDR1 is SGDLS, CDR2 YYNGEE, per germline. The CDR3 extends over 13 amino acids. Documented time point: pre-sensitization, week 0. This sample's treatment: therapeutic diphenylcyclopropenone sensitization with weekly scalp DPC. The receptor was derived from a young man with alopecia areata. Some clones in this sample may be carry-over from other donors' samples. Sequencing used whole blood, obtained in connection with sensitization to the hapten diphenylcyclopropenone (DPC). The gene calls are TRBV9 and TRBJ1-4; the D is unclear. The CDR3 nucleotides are TGTGCCAGCAGCGGAATACACCCTGAAAAACTGTTTTTT. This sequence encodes CASSGIHPEKLFF. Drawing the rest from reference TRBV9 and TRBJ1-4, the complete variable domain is DSGVTQTPKHLITATGQRVTLRCSPRSGDLSVYWYQQSLDQGLQFLIQYYNGEERAKGNILERFSAQQFPDLHSELNLSSLELGDSALYFCASSGIHPEKLFFGSGTQLSVL.